Each of the 3 T cell receptor beta chains below was sequenced from the same sample in a study of blood T cells in healthy people across ages (dated by TCRdb to between 2014 and 2017). The library was prepared using 5' RACE. Sequencing took place on an Illumina HiSeq 2500. A second PCR of about 6 to 11 cycles was performed with a sample-barcoded 5' primer and a J-beta primer mix. Through fastp at Q25 and MiXCR, TCRdb rebuilt clones from the public reads, retaining in-frame beta chains. Rows with one shared CDR3 protein collapse into an entry with the most common genes and DNA. Present in this sample are 800,000 or so distinct CDR3 sequences, around two thirds of which were seen just once. Of the sample, 25% to 35% falls within the top ten clones. The sequenced sample consisted of blood. The receptors stem from a man aged 25 to 40 in good health.

This clonotype has just a few counts. This chain links TRBV9 with TRBJ2-7, with D perhaps matching TRBD2 (5 bases). The length of the CDR3 is 14 residues. Germline lookup yields CDR1 SGDLS and CDR2 YYNGEE. V gave up 0 bases and J gave up 8 bases, with 15 bases separating them. In nucleotides, the CDR3 is TGTGCCAGCAGCGTAGATTCGGTGACTACCAAGCAGTACTTC. This encodes CASSVDSVTTKQYF.

The rearrangement joins TRBV20-1 to TRBJ2-4; TRBD1 matches at 11 bases. The J call is uncertain, as TRBJ2-7 better fits the DNA end. Germline V CDR1 and CDR2: DFQATT, SNEGSKA (reference sequence). CDR3 size: 13 residues. The CDR3 sequence is CSAKPGTGGEQYF. In DNA form, the CDR3 reads TGCAGTGCTAAACCCGGGACAGGGGGCGAGCAGTACTTC.

This clonotype was seen more than once but under ten times. The chain employs TRBV15 and TRBJ2-5, with D maybe TRBD1 (5 bases). The DNA end is more similar to TRBJ2-7, so the J call may be wrong. The CDR3 is made up of 13 amino acids. Per the germline V gene, CDR1 is LNHNV and CDR2 is YYDKDF (reference sequence). CDR3 in amino acids: CATSRDNRYEQYF. Written as DNA, the CDR3 is TGTGCCACCAGCAGAGATAACAGGTACGAGCAGTACTTC.